The 20 T cell receptor beta chains below were found in one sample sequenced in a study of post-analysis software for immune sequencing data. General study results and limits: Compared with controls, patients had more of about 5 TRBV segments, including TRBV5-6, TRBV5-1 and TRBV20-1.

Their target antigens are unknown. The authors incorporated unique molecular identifiers into the TCR beta cDNA libraries. Via MiXCR, TCRdb re-called the PCR reads, giving one row per CDR3 protein. This table has hundreds of thousands of distinct CDR3 sequences, 25% to 30% appearing once. The sequenced sample was blood. Every receptor here comes from a girl under 18 with multiple sclerosis.

The CDR3 is CASSFEGANYGYTF. Written as DNA, the CDR3 is TGTGCCAGCAGTTTTGAGGGGGCGAACTATGGCTACACCTTC. The rearrangement joins TRBV12-3 or TRBV12-4 to TRBJ1-2, with 7 bases lining up with TRBD1. There are 14 residues in the CDR3. The junction had 3 bases not matched to a gene; V was cut back by 3 bases and J by 2 bases.

This clonotype was picked up a small number of times. The chain employs TRBV20-1 and TRBJ2-7, with D unclear. V shed 4 bases and J shed 0 bases, with 13 bases lying between them. Germline values: CDR1 DFQATT, CDR2 SNEGSKA (reference sequence). The CDR3 totals 14 residues. CDR3 nucleotide sequence: TGCAGTGCTACCGACACGCCGAGCTCCTACGAGCAGTACTTC. It translates to CSATDTPSSYEQYF.

This clonotype showed up just a few times. The chain couples TRBV6-6 to TRBJ1-1, with D maybe TRBD1 (5 bases). The V end lost 4 bases, the J end lost 1 base, and 10 bases lay between the germline ends. This CDR3 comprises 14 residues. Germline assignment: CDR1 MNHNY and CDR2 SVGAGI (reference sequence). CDR3 nucleotides: TGTGCCAGCAGTTCCTTAGGACAGAACACTGAAGCTTTCTTT. It specifies CASSSLGQNTEAFF.

The CDR3 nucleotides are TGTGCCATCAGTGAGGACGCGGGGGGAGGAGAGACCCAGTACTTC. Amino acids: CAISEDAGGGETQYF. V is TRBV10-3 and J is TRBJ2-5; 8 nucleotides align to TRBD2. The CDR3 contains 15 residues. Trimming at V came to 2 bases and at J to 4 bases, leaving 6 bases not matched to a gene. In germline, CDR1 is ENHRY, CDR2 SYGVKD.

This chain uses TRBV5-1 with TRBJ2-1; 13 nucleotides align to TRBD2. The V segment lost 4 bases and the J segment 7 bases; nucleotides outside the gene matches: 5. This CDR3 spans 15 amino acids. Germline V gene sequence: CDR1 SGHRS, CDR2 YFSETQ. The DNA of the CDR3 is TGCGCCAGCAGCATTACTAGCGGGAGGGGTAATGAGCAGTTCTTC. Amino acid sequence: CASSITSGRGNEQFF. The full variable domain, with the rest looked up from reference TRBV5-1 and TRBJ2-1, is KAGVTQTPRYLIKTRGQQVTLSCSPISGHRSVSWYQQTPGQGLQFLFEYFSETQRNKGNFPGRFSGRQFSNSRSEMNVSTLELGDSALYLCASSITSGRGNEQFFGPGTRLTVL.

The sample holds a few counts of this clonotype. J is TRBJ2-1 and V is TRBV6-1; 9 bases line up with TRBD2. The germline CDR1 and CDR2 sequences are MNHNS and SASEGT. This CDR3 is built from 18 residues. J gave up 4 bases and V 6 bases, and 16 bases lay outside the gene matches. The CDR3 region has the DNA TGTGCCAGCAGCCCCTTAGCGGGAGCAACCCGCATGTACAATGAGCAGTTCTTC. Its translation is CASSPLAGATRMYNEQFF.

This clonotype appeared once. V usage is TRBV5-1 and J usage is TRBJ2-6; 7 nucleotides match TRBD2. V shed 6 bases, J shed 0 bases, and the junction held 9 bases outside the gene matches. CDR3 length: 17 amino acids. The germline CDR1 and CDR2 sequences are SGHRS and YFSETQ. CDR3 sequence reads: CASNWEGSSSGANVLTF. The CDR3 coding sequence is TGCGCCAGCAATTGGGAGGGTTCAAGCTCTGGGGCCAACGTCCTGACTTTC.

V usage is TRBV27 and J usage is TRBJ2-5, with 7 bases matching TRBD1. Germline trimming cut 6 bases from V and 1 base from J; bases unmatched to any gene: 14. Germline CDR1 is MNHEY and CDR2 is SMNVEV (reference sequence). This CDR3 is 17 amino acids long. This CDR3 is CASSQGTGQILQETQYF. The CDR3 nucleotides are TGTGCCAGCAGCCAAGGAACGGGACAGATACTCCAAGAGACCCAGTACTTC.

As concerns this clonotype: One end of the junction does not line up with germline, which may come from a read error. The chain is built from TRBV4-1 and TRBJ2-5, with D perhaps TRBD2 (6 bases). Germline assignment: CDR1 MGHRA and CDR2 YSYEKL. The CDR3 has 18 amino acids. Here the CDR3 DNA reads TGCGCCAGCAGCCATGGCAAACGACAACCGGGACTCCAAGCGACCCAGTACTTC. Translated: CASSHGKRQPGLQATQYF.

This clonotype was seen only a few times. The chain joins TRBV5-1 to TRBJ2-1, with 8 bases matching TRBD1. The CDR3 is 15 residues long. The germline gives CDR1 SGHRS, CDR2 YFSETQ. V shed 9 bases, J shed 6 bases, and the junction held 14 bases outside the gene matches. This CDR3 reads CATSGTGVLGNEQFF. In DNA form, the CDR3 reads TGCGCCACCTCAGGGACAGGCGTCCTAGGCAATGAGCAGTTCTTC.

Notes on this clonotype: Compared with germline, one end of the junction differs, possibly owing to a read error. The gene calls are TRBV12-3 or TRBV12-4 and TRBJ1-2; D may be TRBD1 (6 bases). The CDR3 runs 13 residues. This CDR3 is CASSPPGADGCTF. The CDR3 DNA reads as TGTGCCAGCAGTCCCCCGGGGGCAGATGGCTGCACCTTC.

This clonotype occurred a few times. The rearrangement uses TRBV2 and TRBJ1-1, with D perhaps TRBD1 (6 bases). The CDR3 is made up of 14 amino acids. Per the germline V gene, CDR1 is SNHLY and CDR2 is FYNNEI. Trimming took off 6 bases at V and 5 bases at J, with 16 bases between the two ends. CDR3 residues: CASRATGWGTEAFF. The CDR3 DNA reads TGTGCCAGCAGGGCAACAGGGTGGGGGACTGAAGCTTTCTTT.

J is TRBJ2-3 and V is TRBV9; D gene unclear. The germline V gene encodes CDR1 SGDLS and CDR2 YYNGEE. V lost 1 base and J 5 bases, leaving 14 bases between the germline ends. The CDR3 totals 15 residues. For the CDR3, the DNA is TGTGCCAGCAGCGTACGGAGCGCCTACGTAGATACGCAGTATTTT. This sequence encodes CASSVRSAYVDTQYF.

The chain uses TRBV5-1 and TRBJ2-1; unclear D gene. Per germline, CDR1 SGHRS and CDR2 YFSETQ. V lost 4 bases, J lost 3 bases, and 17 bases lay in between. The length of the CDR3 is 16 residues. The chain's CDR3 is CASSAISDPSYNEQFF. In DNA, the CDR3 is TGCGCCAGCAGCGCTATTTCGGATCCCAGCTACAATGAGCAGTTCTTC.

The chain links TRBV28 to TRBJ1-4; 10 bases agree with TRBD1. Losses at the gene ends were 3 bases for V and 7 bases for J; bases not matched to a gene: 5. Germline V gene lookup returns CDR1 MDHEN and CDR2 SYDVKM. This CDR3 comprises 15 residues. The CDR3 DNA sequence: TGTGCCAGCAGTTTGCGGGACAGGGGAGCTGAAAAACTGTTTTTT. Residues: CASSLRDRGAEKLFF.

This clonotype was recorded a few times. The V gene is TRBV5-1, the J gene TRBJ2-5, with D perhaps matching TRBD2 (5 bases). Germline lookup yields CDR1 SGHRS and CDR2 YFSETQ. The CDR3 covers 14 residues. V was cut by 2 bases and J by 5 bases, with 13 bases left in between. In DNA form, the CDR3 reads TGCGCCAGCAGCTTTCCTGGGAGAGCGGAGACCCAGTACTTC. This translates into CASSFPGRAETQYF.

This clonotype was found a few times. This rearrangement joins TRBV25-1 to TRBJ2-3; D not certain. With 3 bases removed from V and 1 base from J, the gap between germline ends came to 11 bases. The CDR3 has 15 residues. CDR1 is MGHDK, CDR2 SYGVNS, per germline. The CDR3 here is CASSDHADRTDTQYF. The CDR3 coding sequence is TGTGCCAGCAGTGACCACGCGGACCGCACAGATACGCAGTATTTT. The full variable domain, its missing parts supplied by reference TRBV25-1 and TRBJ2-3, is EADIYQTPRYLVIGTGKKITLECSQTMGHDKMYWYQQDPGMELHLIHYSYGVNSTEKGDLSSESTVSRIRTEHFPLTLESARPSHTSQYLCASSDHADRTDTQYFGPGTRLTVL.

This chain uses TRBV7-2 with TRBJ2-7, with unresolved D. Trimming left V 4 bases short and J 8 bases short, with 18 bases between. Germline V gene lookup returns CDR1 SGHTA and CDR2 FQGNSA. The CDR3 extends over 14 amino acids. CDR3 coding DNA: TGTGCCAGCAGCTCCAACCCCGCGTTTCCGCAGCAGTACTTC. Its translation is CASSSNPAFPQQYF.

V is TRBV20-1 and J is TRBJ1-2; no definite D call. This CDR3 comprises 14 residues. The germline V and J ends were trimmed by 4 bases and 0 bases, with 12 bases remaining between them. Germline CDR1 DFQATT, CDR2 SNEGSKA (reference sequence). The CDR3 protein is CSAIGRRANYGYTF. CDR3 DNA sequence: TGCAGTGCTATCGGACGGAGAGCTAACTATGGCTACACCTTC.

V and J are TRBV12-3 or TRBV12-4 and TRBJ2-3; possibly TRBD2 for D (6 bases). The CDR3 has 15 residues. V lost 7 bases and J lost 2, with 16 bases in between. The CDR3 is CASTPSGRDTDTQYF. The CDR3, as DNA: TGTGCCAGCACCCCCAGCGGGCGGGACACAGATACGCAGTATTTT.